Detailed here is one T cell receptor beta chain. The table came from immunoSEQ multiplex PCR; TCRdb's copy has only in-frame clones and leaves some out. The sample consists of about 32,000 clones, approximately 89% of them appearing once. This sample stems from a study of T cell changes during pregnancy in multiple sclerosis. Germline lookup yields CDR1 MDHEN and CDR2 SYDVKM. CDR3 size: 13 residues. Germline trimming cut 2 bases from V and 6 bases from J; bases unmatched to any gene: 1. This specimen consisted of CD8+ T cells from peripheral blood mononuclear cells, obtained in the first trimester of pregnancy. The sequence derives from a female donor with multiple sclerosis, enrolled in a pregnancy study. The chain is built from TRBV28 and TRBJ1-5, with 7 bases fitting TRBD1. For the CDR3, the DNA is TGTGCCAGCAGTTTAAGGGGGCCTCAGCCCCAGCATTTT. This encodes CASSLRGPQPQHF.